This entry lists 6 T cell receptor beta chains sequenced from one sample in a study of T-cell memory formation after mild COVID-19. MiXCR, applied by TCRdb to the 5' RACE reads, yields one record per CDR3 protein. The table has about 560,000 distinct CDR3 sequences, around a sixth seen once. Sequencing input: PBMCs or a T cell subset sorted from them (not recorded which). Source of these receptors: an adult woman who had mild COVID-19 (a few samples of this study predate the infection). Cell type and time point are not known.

This chain's CDR3 is CASSPPGILNTEAFF. The CDR3, as DNA: TGTGCCAGCAGCCCTCCAGGGATACTGAACACTGAAGCTTTCTTT. The chain joins TRBV5-5 to TRBJ1-1, with D tentatively TRBD1 (5 bases). V was pared by 4 bases and J by 0 bases, with 13 bases between. Per germline, CDR1 SGHKS and CDR2 YYEKEE (reference sequence). The CDR3 length is 15 residues.

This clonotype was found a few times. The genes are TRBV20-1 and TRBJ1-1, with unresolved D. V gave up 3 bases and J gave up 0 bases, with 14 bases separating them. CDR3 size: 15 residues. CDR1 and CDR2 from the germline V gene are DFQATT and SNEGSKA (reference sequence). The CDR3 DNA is TGCAGTGCTAGGGCCCCCAGGACGCTGAACACTGAAGCTTTCTTT. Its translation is CSARAPRTLNTEAFF.

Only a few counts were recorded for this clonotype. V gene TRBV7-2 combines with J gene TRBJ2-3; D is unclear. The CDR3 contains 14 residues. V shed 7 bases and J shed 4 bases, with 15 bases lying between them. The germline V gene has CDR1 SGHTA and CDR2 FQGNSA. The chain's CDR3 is CASIKALEADTQYF. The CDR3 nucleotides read TGTGCCAGCATAAAGGCTCTAGAAGCAGATACGCAGTATTTT.

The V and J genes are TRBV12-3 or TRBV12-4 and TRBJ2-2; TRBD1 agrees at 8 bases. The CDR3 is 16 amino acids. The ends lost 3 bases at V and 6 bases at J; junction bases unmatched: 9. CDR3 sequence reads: CASSLARGLGPGELFF. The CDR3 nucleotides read TGTGCCAGCAGTTTGGCCAGGGGGCTTGGTCCCGGGGAGCTGTTTTTT.

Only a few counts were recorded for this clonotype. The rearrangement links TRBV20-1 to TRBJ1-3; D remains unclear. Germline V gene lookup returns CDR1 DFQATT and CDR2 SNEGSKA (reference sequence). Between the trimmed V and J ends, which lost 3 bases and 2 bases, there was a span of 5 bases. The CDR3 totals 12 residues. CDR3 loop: CSASIPGNTIYF. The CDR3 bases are TGCAGTGCTAGTATCCCTGGAAACACCATATATTTT.

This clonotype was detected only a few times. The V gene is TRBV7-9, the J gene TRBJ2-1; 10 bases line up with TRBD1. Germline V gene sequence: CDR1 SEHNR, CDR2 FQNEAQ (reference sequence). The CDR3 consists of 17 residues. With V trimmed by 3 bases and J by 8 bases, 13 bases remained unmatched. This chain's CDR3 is CASSFFRDRGSLDEQFF. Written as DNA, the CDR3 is TGTGCCAGCAGCTTCTTCCGGGACAGGGGATCCCTTGATGAGCAGTTCTTC.